This record looks at one T cell receptor beta chain sequence and its context. A few counts support this clone. The target of this receptor is not known. The input lacks base qualities; no much larger clone sits a single base away. Donors were healthy HIV-negative adults with no recently reported acute infections or vaccinations. All donors were Caucasian adults living in Nashville, Tennessee, USA. CD4+ T cells were enriched by magnetic negative selection, after which naive cells were positively selected on CD45RA and the negative fraction was taken as the memory subset. After blood collection by leukapheresis, PBMCs were isolated using Ficoll-Histopaque density gradient centrifugation and then cryopreserved in the vapor phase of liquid nitrogen. Purity and quantity of every magnetically sorted T cell population were checked by analytical flow cytometry. Genomic DNA was isolated from every sorted fraction and measured by UV absorbance on a Nanodrop 2000c.

TCR CDR3 regions were amplified from genomic DNA by multiplex PCR using the deep immunoSEQ assay. Extracted genomic DNA from each cell subset was spread evenly across all wells of several immunoSEQ 96-well plates, with each plate serving as a replicate. Each replicate PCR for sorted subsets received 200 ng genomic DNA, equal to about 30,000 T cell genomes. The purified libraries were quantified using a Qubit 3.0 fluorometer, sized with a Bioanalyzer 2100, and then quantified again using the KAPA Library Quantification kit. Each immunoSEQ 96-well plate was sequenced on its own single-read 150-cycle Illumina NextSeq 550 flow cell. The authors' pipeline ran thus. The immunoSEQ output contained only junctional sequences without quality scores, so filtering could not match that applied to full-length reads. To assign V/J genes and CDR3, sequences were annotated using PyIR, a Python wrapper for IgBLAST v1.9, with IMGT germline references. Reads were filtered out if the reads had weak V/J assignments (E-value above 1e-6), no CDR3, stop codons, out-of-frame junctions, or ambiguous translated residues. V3J clonotypes were defined by identical inferred V gene, J gene, and CDR3 amino acid sequence. Percentage overlap between repertoires was computed as shared unique clonotypes divided by the size of the smaller repertoire. Richness of each repertoire was evaluated using RTK rarefaction, the Chao1 estimator, and Recon v2.1 estimates of unobserved clonotypes. OLGA was used to compute generation probabilities for all TCRbeta clonotypes that the gDNA method yielded from a handful of donors. What TCRdb holds here is the immuneACCESS table cut down to in-frame rearrangements. Part of the clones is not present; checked against another copy, under half of the missing clones reflect an unresolved V gene, and the others are unexplained. V and J calls and clone size come straight from that table; D and trimming were deduced from the DNA. Counted in this sample were 950,000 to 1,100,000 clones; 65% to 75% of them appeared once. Around 1.4% of the sample comes from the top ten.

The data stem from a study of shared clonotypes between healthy human individuals (TCRdb year 2020). The study in broad terms: A couple of women and a few men aged 18 to 49 years were included in the cohort. Each donor's leukapheresis produced roughly between about 0.9 and 9.5 billion PBMCs. For each donor, CD4 naive and CD4 memory were each given three plates, CD8 naive was given two plates, and CD8 memory was given one plate. The study deeply sequenced blood TCR repertoires of five healthy adults to estimate repertoire size and the extent of clonotype sharing between individuals. To increase sequencing depth and limit assay-specific biases, different laboratories used diverse techniques to prepare libraries and sequence TCR repertoires.

CDR3 length: 14 amino acids, cysteine to phenylalanine. Kept here is only the CDR3 DNA, which spans 42 bases and is read in frame from base 1. The V and J ends are trimmed by 6 bases and 0 bases, leaving 11 bases between them. Based on the germline V gene (reference sequence), the CDR1 and CDR2 sequences are LNHDA and SQIVND. Broad study findings and their caveats: Based on pairwise subsampling, the degree of clonotype sharing among donors was expected to be affected by sequencing depth. Even with the large sequencing depth, rarefaction of the sorted-subset datasets indicated that sequencing was incomplete. Higher generation probabilities were observed for clonotypes shared by all four sorted-subset donors than for non-shared clonotypes. Sampling was restricted to blood, and TCR repertoires in tissues likely differ from the TCR repertoires found in blood. Naive subsets generally had larger estimated clonotype richness than memory subsets. Across several donors, around 5.4% of naive CD4, roughly 3.3% of naive CD8, approximately 2.5% of memory CD4, and about 0.44% of memory CD8 clonotypes were shared. The small number of donors limited the genetic and exposure-history diversity represented.

This clonotype originated in a man aged 18 to 35 in good health. The rearrangement combines TRBV19 with TRBJ1-1; a tentative D call is TRBD1 (6 bases match). The sample taken for sequencing was memory CD4+ T cells sorted from blood. The label giving this sample's cell subset or site can be read as: CD45RA-negative fraction. CDR3 loop: CASRDGQMNTEAFF. The base sequence is TGTGCCAGTAGGGATGGACAGATGAACACTGAAGCTTTCTTT.